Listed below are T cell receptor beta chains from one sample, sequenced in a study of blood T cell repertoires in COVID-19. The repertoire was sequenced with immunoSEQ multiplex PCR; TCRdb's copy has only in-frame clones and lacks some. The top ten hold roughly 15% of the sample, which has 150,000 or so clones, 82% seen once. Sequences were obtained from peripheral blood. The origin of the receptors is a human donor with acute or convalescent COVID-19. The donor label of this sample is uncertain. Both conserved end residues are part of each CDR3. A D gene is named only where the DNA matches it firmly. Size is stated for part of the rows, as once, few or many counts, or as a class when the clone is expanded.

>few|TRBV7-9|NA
CASSSQGLSGNTIYF
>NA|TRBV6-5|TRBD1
CASSSPGQDMFF
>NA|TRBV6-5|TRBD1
CASRNTGTGNGYTF
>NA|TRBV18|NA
CASSPYRPGAGNQPQHF
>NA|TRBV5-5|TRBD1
CASTRTGNTGELFF
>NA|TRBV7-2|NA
CASSLEARRTQYF
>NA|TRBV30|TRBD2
CAWASGSYNEQFF
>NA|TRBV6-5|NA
CASRNGRTAGEAFF
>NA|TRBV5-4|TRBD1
CASSPGTGAGQPQHF
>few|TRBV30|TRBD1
CAWNPRGRPANQPQHF
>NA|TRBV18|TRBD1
CASSPGQRNTGELFF
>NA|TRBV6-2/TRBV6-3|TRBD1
CASSYHRTGSQPQHF
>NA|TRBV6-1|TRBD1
CASSARSGTDNEKLFF
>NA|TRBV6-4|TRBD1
CASSKGTGPDTQYF
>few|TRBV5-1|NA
CASSPGSSYEQYF
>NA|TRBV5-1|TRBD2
CASSLDGLDTGELFF
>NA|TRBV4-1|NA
CASSQDGLETQYF
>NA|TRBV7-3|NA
CASSTVMARDTNSYEQYF
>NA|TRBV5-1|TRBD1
CASSRRTGADTQYF
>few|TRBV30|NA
CAWRLRGGYGYTF
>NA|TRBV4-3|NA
CASSQEVSNRASNQPQHF
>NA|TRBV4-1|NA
CASSQDQGNYGYTF
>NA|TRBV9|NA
CASSVVAGNGYTF